The clone carrying this T cell receptor beta chain appeared once. Its antigen remains unidentified. V was cut by 5 bases and J by 6 bases, with 14 bases left in between. Germline CDR1 and CDR2: SGHTA and FQGTGA. There are 13 residues in the CDR3. This specimen belongs to a study of cytomegalovirus exposure and HLA in healthy donors. The study ran its PCR with 60 Vbeta and 13 Jbeta primers. The data were produced by immunoSEQ multiplex PCR, yet TCRdb's version contains in-frame clones alone and is incomplete. The repertoire has 120,000 or so clones, 65% to 85% of them found once; the top ten carry over 0.2%. The study, taken as a whole, reports: TCR beta V segments were, for the most part, productive about 87% or about 30% of the time in an earlier analysis. In vitro confirmation showed a few CMV-associated chains to be CMV antigen specific. Analyzed later, most CMV-associated TCR beta chains appeared HLA-restricted.

This clonotype was sampled from a man aged 45-60 years in good health and CMV-seronegative. Source material: PBMCs. This rearrangement joins TRBV7-3 to TRBJ2-7; D is possibly TRBD1 (5 bases). As DNA, the CDR3 is TGTGCCAGCAGCGTAGACCCCCAGGGCGAGCAGTACTTC. Protein product: CASSVDPQGEQYF.